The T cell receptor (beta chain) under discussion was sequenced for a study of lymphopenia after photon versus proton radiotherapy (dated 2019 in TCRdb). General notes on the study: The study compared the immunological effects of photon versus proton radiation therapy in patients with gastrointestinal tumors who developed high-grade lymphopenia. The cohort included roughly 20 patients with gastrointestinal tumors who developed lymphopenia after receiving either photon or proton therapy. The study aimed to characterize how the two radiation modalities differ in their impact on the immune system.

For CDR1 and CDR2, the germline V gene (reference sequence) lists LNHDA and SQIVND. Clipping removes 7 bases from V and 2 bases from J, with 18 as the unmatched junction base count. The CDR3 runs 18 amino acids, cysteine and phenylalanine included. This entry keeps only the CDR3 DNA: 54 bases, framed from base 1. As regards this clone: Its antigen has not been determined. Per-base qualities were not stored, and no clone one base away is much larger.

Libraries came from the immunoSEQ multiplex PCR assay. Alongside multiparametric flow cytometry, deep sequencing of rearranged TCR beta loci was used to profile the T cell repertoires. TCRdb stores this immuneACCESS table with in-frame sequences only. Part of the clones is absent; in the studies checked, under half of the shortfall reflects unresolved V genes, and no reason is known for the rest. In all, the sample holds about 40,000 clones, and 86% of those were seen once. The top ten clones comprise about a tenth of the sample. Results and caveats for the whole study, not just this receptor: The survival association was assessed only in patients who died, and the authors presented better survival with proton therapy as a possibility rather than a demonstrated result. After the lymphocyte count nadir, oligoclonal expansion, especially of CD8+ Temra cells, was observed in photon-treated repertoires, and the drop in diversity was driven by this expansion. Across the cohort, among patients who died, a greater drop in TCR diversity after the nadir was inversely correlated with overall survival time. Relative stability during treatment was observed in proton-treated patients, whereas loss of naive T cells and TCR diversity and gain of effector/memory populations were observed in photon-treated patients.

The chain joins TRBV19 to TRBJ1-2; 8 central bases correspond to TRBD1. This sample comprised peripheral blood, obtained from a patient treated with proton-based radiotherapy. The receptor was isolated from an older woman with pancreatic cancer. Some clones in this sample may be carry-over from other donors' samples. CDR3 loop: CASTSLRTEDRANYGYTF. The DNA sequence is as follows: TGTGCCAGTACCTCTTTGCGCACAGAGGACAGGGCCAACTATGGCTACACCTTC.